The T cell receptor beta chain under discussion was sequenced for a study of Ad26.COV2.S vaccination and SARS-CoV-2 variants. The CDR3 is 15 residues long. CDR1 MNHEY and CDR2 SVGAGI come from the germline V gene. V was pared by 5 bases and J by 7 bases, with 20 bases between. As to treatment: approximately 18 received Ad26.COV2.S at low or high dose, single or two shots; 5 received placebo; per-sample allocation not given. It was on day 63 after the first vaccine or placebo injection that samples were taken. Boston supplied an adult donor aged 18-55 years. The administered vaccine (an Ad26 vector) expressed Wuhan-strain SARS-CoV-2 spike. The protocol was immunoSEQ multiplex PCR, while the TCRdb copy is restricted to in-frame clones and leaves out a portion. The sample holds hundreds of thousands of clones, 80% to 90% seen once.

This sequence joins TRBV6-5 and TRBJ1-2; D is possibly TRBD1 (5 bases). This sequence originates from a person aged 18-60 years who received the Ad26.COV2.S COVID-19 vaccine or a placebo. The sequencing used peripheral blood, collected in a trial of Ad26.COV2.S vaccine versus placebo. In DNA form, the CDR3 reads TGTGCCAGCAGTCGGAGTGAGGGGTATGATGGTGGCTACACCTTC. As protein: CASSRSEGYDGGYTF.